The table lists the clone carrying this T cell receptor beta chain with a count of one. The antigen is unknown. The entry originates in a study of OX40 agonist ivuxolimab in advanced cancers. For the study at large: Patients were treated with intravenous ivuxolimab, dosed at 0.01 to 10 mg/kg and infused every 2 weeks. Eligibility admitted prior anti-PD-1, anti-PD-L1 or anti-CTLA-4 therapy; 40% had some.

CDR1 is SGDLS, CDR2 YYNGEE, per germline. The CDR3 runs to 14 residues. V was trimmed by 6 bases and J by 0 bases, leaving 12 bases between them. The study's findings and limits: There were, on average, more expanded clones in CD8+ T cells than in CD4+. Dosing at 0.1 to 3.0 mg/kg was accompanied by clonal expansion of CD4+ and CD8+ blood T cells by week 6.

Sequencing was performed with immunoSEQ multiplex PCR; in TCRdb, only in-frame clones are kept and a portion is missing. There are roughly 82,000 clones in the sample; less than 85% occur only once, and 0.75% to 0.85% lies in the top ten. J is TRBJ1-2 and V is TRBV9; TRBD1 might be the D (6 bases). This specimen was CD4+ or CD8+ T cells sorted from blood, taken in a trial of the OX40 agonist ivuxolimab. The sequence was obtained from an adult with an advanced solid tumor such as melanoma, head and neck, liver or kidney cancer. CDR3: CASKRDTTNYGYTF. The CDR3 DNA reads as TGTGCCAGCAAACGGGACACCACTAACTATGGCTACACCTTC.